This T cell receptor beta chain was captured in a study of blood T cell repertoires in COVID-19. Whole-study context: Researchers got acute and convalescent COVID-19 samples from the United States, Italy and Spain.

TCRdb keeps only in-frame clones here, not all; method: immunoSEQ multiplex PCR. The profile covers about 210,000 clones, with 89% appearing a single time and 4% to 5.5% taken by the ten largest. The CDR3 consists of 15 residues. Trimming took 5 bases from V and 4 from J; bases not matched to a gene: 5. CDR1 and CDR2 (germline): SGHTA, FQGTGA. This receptor was taken from a woman aged 40 to 50 with acute or convalescent COVID-19. The sequenced material came from peripheral blood. V usage is TRBV7-3 and J usage is TRBJ2-3, with 11 bases fitting TRBD2. The chain's CDR3 is CASSQIAGGPDTQYF. The CDR3 DNA sequence: TGTGCCAGCAGCCAAATAGCGGGGGGGCCAGATACGCAGTATTTT.